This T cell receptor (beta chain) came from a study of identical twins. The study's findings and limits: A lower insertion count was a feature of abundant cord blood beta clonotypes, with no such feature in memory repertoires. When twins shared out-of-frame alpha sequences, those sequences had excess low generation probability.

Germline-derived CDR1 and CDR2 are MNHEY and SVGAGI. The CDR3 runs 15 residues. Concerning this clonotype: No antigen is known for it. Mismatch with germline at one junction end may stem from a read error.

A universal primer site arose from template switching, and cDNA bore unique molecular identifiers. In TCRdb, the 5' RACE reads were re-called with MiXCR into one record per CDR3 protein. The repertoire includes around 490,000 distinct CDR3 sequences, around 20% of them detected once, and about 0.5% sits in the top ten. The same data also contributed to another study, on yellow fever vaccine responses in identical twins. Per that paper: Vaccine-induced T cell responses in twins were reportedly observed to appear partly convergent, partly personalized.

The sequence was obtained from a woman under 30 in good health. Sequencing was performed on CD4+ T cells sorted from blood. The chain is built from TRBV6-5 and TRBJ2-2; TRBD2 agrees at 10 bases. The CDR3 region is CSSSLLAGPPGELFF. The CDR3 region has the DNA TGTTCCAGCAGTCTACTAGCGGGACCCCCCGGGGAGCTGTTTTTT.